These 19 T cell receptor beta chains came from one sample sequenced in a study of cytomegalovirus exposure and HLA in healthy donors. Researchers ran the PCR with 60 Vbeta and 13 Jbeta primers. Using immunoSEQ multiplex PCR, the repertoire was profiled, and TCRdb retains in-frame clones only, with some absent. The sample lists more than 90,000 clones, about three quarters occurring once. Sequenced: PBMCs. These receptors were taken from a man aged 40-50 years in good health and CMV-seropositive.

The CDR3 protein is CASSPKTRTGQGSEQYF. CDR3 DNA: TGTGCCAGCTCACCTAAAACCCGAACGGGACAGGGCTCCGAGCAGTACTTC. The V and J genes are TRBV18 and TRBJ2-7; 9 bases match TRBD1. Germline CDR1 is KGHSH and CDR2 is LQKENI. This CDR3 is built from 17 residues. With V trimmed by 3 bases and J by 6 bases, 15 bases remained unmatched.

The CDR3 sequence is CASTPHPGGINEQFF. The CDR3 nucleotides read TGTGCCAGCACGCCACACCCGGGGGGTATCAATGAGCAGTTCTTC. The chain employs TRBV4-2 and TRBJ2-1; 7 bases align to TRBD2. Losses at the gene ends were 7 bases for V and 6 bases for J; bases not matched to a gene: 12. The CDR3 extends over 15 amino acids. CDR1 is LGHNA, CDR2 YNFKEQ, per germline.

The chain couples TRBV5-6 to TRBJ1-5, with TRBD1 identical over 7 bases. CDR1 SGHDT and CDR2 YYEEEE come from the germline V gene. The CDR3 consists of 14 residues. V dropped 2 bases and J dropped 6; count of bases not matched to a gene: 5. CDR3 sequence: CASSLQGSGQPQHF. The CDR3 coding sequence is TGTGCCAGCAGCTTACAGGGGTCGGGTCAGCCCCAGCATTTT.

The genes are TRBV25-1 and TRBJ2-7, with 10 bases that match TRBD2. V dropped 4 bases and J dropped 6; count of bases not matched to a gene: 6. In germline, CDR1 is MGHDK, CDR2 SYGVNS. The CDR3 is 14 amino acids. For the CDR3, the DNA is TGTGCCAGCAGTGTTCTAGCGGGAGTAGCCGAGCAGTACTTC. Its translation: CASSVLAGVAEQYF.

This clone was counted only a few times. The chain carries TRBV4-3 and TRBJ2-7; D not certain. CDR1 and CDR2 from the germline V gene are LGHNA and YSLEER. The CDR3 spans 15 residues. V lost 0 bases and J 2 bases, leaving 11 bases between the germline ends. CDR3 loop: CASSQDPLQPYEQYF. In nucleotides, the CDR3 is TGCGCCAGCAGCCAAGATCCGTTACAGCCCTACGAGCAGTACTTC.

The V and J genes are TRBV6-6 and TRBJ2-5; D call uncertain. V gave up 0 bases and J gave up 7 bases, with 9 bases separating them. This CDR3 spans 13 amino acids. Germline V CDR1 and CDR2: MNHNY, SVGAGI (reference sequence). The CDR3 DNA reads TGTGCCAGCAGTTACTCAACAGATCCGACCCAGTACTTC. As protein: CASSYSTDPTQYF.

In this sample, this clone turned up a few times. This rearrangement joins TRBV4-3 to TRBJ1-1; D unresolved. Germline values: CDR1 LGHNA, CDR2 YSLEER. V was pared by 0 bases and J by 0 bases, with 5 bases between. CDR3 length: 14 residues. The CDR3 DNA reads TGCGCCAGCAGCCAAGATGGAGTGAACACTGAAGCTTTCTTT. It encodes CASSQDGVNTEAFF.

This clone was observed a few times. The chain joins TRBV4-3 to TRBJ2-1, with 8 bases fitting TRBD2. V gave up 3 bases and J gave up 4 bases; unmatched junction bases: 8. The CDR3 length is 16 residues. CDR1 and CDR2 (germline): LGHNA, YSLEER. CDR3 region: CASSQIRAGGYNEQFF. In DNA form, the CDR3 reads TGCGCCAGCAGCCAGATCAGGGCGGGGGGTTACAATGAGCAGTTCTTC.

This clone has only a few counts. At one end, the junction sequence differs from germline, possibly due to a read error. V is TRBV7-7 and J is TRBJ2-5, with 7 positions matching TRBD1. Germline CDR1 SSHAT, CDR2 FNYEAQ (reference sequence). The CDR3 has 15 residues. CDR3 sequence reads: CASSVDRVVRETQYF. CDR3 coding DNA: TGTGCTAGCAGCGTAGACAGGGTGGTCAGGGAGACCCAGTACTTC.

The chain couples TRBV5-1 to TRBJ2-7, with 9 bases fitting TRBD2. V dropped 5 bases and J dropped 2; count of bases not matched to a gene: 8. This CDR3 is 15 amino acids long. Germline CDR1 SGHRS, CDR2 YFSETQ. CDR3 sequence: CASSSSTSGAYEQYF. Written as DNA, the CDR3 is TGCGCCAGCAGTTCGTCGACTAGCGGAGCCTACGAGCAGTACTTC.

Here the CDR3 reads CASSLSDRGETQYF. The CDR3 DNA reads TGTGCCAGCAGTTTATCGGACAGGGGGGAGACCCAGTACTTC. The chain carries TRBV28 and TRBJ2-5; TRBD1 matches 10 bases. The CDR3 is 14 residues long. Germline-derived CDR1 and CDR2 are MDHEN and SYDVKM. After removal of 1 base from V and 5 bases from J, the junction contained 1 base not matched to a gene.

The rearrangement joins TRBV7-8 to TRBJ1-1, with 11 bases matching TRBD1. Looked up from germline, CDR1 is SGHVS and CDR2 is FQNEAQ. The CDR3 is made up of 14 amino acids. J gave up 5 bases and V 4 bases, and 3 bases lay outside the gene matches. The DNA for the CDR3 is TGTGCCAGCAGCTCCGGGACAGGGGGTACTGAAGCTTTCTTT. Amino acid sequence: CASSSGTGGTEAFF.

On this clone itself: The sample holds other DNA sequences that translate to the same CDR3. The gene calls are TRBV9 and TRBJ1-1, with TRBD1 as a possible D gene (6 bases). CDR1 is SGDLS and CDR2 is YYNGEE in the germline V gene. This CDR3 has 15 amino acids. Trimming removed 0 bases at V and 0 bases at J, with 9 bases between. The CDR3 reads CASSVDAGVNTEAFF. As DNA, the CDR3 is TGTGCCAGCAGCGTAGACGCAGGGGTGAACACTGAAGCTTTCTTT.

In DNA, the CDR3 is TGTGCCGGGACTGGTGGAGCCGATGGCTACACCTTC. As protein: CAGTGGADGYTF. The chain employs TRBV19 and TRBJ1-2; D is perhaps TRBD1 (5 bases). This CDR3 spans 12 amino acids. The V end was cut by 11 bases, the J end by 6 bases, with 16 bases between. From germline, CDR1 is LNHDA and CDR2 SQIVND (reference sequence). Based on the CDR3 plus reference TRBV19 and TRBJ1-2, the full variable domain is DGGITQSPKYLFRKEGQNVTLSCEQNLNHDAMYWYRQDPGQGLRLIYYSQIVNDFQKGDIAEGYSVSREKKESFPLTVTSAQKNPTAFYLCAGTGGADGYTFGSGTRLTVV.

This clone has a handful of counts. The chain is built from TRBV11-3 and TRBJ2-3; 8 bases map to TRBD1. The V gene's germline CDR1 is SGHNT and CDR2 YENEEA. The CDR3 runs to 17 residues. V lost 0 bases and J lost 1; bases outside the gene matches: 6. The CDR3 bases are TGTGCCAGCAGCTTAGATTCACCGGGACAGGGCACAGATACGCAGTATTTT. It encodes CASSLDSPGQGTDTQYF.

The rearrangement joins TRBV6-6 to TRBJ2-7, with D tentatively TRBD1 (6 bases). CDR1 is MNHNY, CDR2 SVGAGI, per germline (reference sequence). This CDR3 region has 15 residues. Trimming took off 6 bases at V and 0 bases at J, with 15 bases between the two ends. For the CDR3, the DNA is TGTGCCAGCAGGGAGTCAGGGGCCTCCTCCTACGAGCAGTACTTC. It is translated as CASRESGASSYEQYF.

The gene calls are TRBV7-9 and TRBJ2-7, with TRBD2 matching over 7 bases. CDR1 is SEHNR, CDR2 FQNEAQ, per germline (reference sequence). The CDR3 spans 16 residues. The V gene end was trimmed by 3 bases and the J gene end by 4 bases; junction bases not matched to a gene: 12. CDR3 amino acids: CASSFRSGGLGYEQYF. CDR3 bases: TGTGCCAGCAGCTTCCGCTCGGGAGGCCTGGGTTACGAGCAGTACTTC.

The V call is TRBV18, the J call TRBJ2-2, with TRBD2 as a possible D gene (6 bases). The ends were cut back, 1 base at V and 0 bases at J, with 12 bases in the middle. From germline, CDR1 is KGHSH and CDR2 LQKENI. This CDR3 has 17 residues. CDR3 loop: CASSPQGGNANTGELFF. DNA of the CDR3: TGTGCCAGCTCACCACAGGGCGGGAACGCGAACACCGGGGAGCTGTTTTTT. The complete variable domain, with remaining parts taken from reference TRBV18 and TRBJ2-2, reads NAGVMQNPRHLVRRRGQEARLRCSPMKGHSHVYWYRQLPEEGLKFMVYLQKENIIDESGMPKERFSAEFPKEGPSILRIQQVVRGDSAAYFCASSPQGGNANTGELFFGEGSRLTVL.

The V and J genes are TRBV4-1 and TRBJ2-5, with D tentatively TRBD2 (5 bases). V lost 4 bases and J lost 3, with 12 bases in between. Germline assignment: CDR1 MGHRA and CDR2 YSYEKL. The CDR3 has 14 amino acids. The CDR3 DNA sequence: TGCGCCAGCAGCCCGCAGCCTAGCAAAGAGACCCAGTACTTC. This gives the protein CASSPQPSKETQYF.